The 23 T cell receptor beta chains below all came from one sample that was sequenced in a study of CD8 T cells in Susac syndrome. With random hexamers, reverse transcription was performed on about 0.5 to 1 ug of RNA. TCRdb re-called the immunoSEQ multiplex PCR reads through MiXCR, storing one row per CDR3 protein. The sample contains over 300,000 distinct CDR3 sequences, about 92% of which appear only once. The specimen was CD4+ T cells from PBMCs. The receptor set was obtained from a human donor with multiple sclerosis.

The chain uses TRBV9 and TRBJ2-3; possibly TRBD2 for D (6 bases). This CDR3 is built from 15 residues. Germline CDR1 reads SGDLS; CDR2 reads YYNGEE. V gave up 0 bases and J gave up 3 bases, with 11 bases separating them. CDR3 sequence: CASSVDRGITDTQYF. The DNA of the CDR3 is TGTGCCAGCAGCGTAGACCGGGGGATTACAGATACGCAGTATTTT.

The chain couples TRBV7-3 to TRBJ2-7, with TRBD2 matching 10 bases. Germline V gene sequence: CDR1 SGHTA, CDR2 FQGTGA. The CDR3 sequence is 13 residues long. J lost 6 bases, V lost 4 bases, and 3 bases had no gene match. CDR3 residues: CASSSSGGFEQYF. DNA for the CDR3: TGTGCCAGCAGCTCTAGCGGGGGATTCGAGCAGTACTTC.

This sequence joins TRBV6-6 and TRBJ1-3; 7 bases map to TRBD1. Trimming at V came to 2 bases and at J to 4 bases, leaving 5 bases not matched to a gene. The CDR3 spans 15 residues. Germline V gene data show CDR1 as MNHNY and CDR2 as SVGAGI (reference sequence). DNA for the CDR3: TGTGCCAGCAGTTACCCCGACAGGGACGGAAACACCATATATTTT. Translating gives CASSYPDRDGNTIYF.

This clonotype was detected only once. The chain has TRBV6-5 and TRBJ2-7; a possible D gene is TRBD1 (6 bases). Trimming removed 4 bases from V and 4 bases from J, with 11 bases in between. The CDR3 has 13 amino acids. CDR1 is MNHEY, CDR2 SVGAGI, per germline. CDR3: CASSFGQLYEQYF. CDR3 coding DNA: TGTGCCAGCAGTTTCGGACAGCTTTACGAGCAGTACTTC.

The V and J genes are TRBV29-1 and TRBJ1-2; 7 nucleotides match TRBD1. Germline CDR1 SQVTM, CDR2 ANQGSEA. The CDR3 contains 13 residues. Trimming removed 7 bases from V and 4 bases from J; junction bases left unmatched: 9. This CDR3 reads CSAPGQTSYGYTF. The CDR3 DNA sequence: TGCAGCGCACCGGGACAGACCTCCTATGGCTACACCTTC.

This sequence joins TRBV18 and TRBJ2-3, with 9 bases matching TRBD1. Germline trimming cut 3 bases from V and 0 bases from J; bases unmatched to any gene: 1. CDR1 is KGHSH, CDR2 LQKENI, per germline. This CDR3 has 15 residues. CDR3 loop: CASSPGTGSTDTQYF. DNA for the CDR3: TGTGCCAGCTCACCGGGGACAGGGAGCACAGATACGCAGTATTTT.

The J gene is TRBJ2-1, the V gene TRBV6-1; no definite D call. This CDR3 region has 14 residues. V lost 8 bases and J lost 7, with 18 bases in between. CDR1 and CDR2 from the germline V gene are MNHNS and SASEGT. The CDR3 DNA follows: TGTGCCAGCCAAATTGTTTTCACTATGAATGAGCAGTTCTTC. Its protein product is CASQIVFTMNEQFF.

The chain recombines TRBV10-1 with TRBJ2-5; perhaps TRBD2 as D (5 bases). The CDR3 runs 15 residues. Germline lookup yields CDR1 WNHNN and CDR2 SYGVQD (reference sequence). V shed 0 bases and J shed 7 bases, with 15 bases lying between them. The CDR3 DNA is TGCGCCAGCAGTGAGTCGGTAGGCGACGGAGGGACCCAGTACTTC. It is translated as CASSESVGDGGTQYF.

This CDR3 reads CASSPPGRTNSGANVLTF. The DNA of the CDR3 is TGTGCCAGCAGCCCGCCGGGACGGACAAACTCTGGGGCCAACGTCCTGACTTTC. The rearrangement joins TRBV11-2 to TRBJ2-6; perhaps D is TRBD1 or TRBD2 (5 bases each). Trimming removed 5 bases at V and 0 bases at J, with 17 bases between. CDR3 length: 18 residues. Germline CDR1 is SGHAT and CDR2 is FQNNGV. Combining the CDR3 with reference TRBV11-2 and TRBJ2-6 gives the whole variable domain EAGVAQSPRYKIIEKRQSVAFWCNPISGHATLYWYQQILGQGPKLLIQFQNNGVVDDSQLPKDRFSAERLKGVDSTLKIQPAKLEDSAVYLCASSPPGRTNSGANVLTFGAGSRLTVL.

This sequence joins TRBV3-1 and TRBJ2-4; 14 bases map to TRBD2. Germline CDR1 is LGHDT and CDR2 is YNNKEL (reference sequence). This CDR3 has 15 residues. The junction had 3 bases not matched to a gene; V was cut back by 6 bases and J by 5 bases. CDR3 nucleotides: TGTGCCAGCAGGCGGGGACTAGCGGGAGAAAACATTCAGTACTTC. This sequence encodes CASRRGLAGENIQYF.

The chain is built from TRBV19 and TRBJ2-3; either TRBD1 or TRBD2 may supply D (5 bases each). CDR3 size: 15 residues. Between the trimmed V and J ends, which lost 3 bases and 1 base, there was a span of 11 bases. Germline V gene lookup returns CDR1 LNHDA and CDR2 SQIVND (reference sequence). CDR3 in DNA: TGTGCCAGTAGTATTCGGGACCGTGGCACAGATACGCAGTATTTT. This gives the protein CASSIRDRGTDTQYF.

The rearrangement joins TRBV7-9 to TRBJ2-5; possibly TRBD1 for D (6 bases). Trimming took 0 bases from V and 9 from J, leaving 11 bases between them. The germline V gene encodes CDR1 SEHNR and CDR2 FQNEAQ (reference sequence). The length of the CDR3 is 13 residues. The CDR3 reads CASSLATGMAQYF. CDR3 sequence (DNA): TGTGCCAGCAGCTTAGCTACAGGGATGGCCCAGTACTTC.

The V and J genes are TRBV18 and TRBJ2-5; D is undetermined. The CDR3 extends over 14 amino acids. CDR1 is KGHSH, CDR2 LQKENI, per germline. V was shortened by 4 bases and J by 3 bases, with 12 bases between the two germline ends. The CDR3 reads CASSRGTLKETQYF. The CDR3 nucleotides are TGTGCCAGCTCACGTGGAACGCTTAAAGAGACCCAGTACTTC.

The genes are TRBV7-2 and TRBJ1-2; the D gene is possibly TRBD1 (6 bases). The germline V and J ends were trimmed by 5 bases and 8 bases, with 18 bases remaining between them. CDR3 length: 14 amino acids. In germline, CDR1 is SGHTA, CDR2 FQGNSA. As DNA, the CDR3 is TGTGCCAGCAGCGGACGTCAGGGGAGGAAAGGCTACACCTTC. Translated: CASSGRQGRKGYTF. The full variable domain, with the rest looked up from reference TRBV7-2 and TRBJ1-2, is GAGVSQSPSNKVTEKGKDVELRCDPISGHTALYWYRQSLGQGLEFLIYFQGNSAPDKSGLPSDRFSAERTGGSVSTLTIQRTQQEDSAVYLCASSGRQGRKGYTFGSGTRLTVV.

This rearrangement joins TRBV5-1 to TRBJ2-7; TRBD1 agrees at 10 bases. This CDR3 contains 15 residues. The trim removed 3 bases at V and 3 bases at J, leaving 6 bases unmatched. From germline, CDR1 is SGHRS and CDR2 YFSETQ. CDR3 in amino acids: CASSSTGTGVYEQYV. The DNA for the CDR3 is TGCGCCAGCAGCTCGACCGGGACAGGGGTCTACGAGCAGTACGTC.

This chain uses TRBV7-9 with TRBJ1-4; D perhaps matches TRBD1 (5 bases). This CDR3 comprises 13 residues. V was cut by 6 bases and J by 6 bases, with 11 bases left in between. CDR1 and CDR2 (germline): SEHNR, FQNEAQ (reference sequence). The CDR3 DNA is TGTGCCAGCAGTCGCGCGGGGGATGAAAAACTGTTTTTT. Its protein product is CASSRAGDEKLFF.

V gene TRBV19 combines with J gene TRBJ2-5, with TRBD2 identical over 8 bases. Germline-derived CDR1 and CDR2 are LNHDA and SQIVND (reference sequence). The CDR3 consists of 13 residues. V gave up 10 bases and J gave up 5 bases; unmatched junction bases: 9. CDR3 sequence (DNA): TGTGCCACCGGTGGGCCGGGGGGGGAGACCCAGTACTTC. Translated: CATGGPGGETQYF.

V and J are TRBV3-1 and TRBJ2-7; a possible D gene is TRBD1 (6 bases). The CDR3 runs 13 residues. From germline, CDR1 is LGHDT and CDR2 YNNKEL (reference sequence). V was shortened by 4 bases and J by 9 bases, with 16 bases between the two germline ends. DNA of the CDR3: TGTGCCAGCAGCCGGGGGCAGGGTTCGGGGCAGTACTTC. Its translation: CASSRGQGSGQYF.

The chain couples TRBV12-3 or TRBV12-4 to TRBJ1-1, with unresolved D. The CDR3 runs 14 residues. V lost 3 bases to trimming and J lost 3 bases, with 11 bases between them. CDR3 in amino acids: CASSLEAQDTEAFF. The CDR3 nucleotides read TGTGCCAGCAGTTTGGAGGCCCAGGACACTGAAGCTTTCTTT.

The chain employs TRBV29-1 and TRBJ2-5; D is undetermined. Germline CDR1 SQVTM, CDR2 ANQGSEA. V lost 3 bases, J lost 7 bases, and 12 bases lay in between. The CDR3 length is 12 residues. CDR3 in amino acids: CSVDEVWGTQYF. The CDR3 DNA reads TGCAGCGTTGACGAGGTTTGGGGGACCCAGTACTTC.

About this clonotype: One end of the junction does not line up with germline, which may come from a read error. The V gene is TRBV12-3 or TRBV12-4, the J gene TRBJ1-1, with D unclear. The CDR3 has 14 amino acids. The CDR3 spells CASSHISVNTEASF. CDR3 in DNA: TGTGCCAGCAGCCACATTTCGGTGAACACTGAAGCTTCCTTT.

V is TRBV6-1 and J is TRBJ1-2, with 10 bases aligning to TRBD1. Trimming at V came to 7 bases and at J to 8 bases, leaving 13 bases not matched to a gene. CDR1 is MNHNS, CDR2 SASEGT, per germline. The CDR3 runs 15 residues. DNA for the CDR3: TGTGCCAGCACCCAGTTAGACAGGGGGCGCGGCGGCTACACCTTC. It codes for CASTQLDRGRGGYTF.

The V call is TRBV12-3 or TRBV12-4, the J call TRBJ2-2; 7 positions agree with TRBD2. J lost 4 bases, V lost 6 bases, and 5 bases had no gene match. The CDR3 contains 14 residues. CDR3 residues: CASRSGLVTGELFF. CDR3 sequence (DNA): TGTGCCAGCAGATCCGGACTAGTCACCGGGGAGCTGTTTTTT.